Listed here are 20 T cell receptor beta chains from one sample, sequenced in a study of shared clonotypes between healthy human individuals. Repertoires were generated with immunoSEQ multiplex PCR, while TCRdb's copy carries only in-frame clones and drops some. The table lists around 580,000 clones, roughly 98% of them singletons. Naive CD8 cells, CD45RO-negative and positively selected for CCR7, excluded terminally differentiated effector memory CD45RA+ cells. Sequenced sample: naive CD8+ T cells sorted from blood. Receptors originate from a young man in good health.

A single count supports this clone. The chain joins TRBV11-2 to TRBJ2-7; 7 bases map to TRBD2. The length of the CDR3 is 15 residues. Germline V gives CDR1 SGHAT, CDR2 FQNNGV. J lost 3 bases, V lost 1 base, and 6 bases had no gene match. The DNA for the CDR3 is TGTGCCAGCAGCTTAGGGCTAGCGGACCTCTACGAGCAGTACTTC. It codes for CASSLGLADLYEQYF.

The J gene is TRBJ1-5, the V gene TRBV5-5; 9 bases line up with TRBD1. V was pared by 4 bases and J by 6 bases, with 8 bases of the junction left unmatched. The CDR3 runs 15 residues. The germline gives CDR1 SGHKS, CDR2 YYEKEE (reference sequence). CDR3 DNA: TGTGCCAGCAGCCCAGACAGGGGGATCGGTCAGCCCCAGCATTTT. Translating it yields CASSPDRGIGQPQHF.

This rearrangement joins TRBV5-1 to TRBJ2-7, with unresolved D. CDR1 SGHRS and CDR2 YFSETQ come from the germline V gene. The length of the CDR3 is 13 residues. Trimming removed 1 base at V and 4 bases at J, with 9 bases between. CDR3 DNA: TGCGCCAGCAGCTTGCGCCCCCAGTACGAGCAGTACTTC. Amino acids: CASSLRPQYEQYF.

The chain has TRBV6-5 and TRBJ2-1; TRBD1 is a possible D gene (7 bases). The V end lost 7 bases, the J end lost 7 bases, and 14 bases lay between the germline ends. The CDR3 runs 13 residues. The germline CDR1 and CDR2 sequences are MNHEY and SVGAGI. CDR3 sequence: CASNRQGGNEQFF. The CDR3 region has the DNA TGTGCCAGCAATCGACAGGGAGGTAATGAGCAGTTCTTC.

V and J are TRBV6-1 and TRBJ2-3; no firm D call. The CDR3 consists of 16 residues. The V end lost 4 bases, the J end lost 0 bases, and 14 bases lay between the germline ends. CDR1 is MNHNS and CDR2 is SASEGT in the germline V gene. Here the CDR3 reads CASSAFVATSTDTQYF. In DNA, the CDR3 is TGTGCCAGCAGTGCCTTTGTTGCGACTAGCACAGATACGCAGTATTTT.

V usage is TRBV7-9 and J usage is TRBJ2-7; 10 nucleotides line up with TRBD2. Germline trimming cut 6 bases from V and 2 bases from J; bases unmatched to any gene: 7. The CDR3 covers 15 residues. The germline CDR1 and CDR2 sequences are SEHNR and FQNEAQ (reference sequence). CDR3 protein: CASSTGLAATYEQYF. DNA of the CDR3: TGTGCCAGCAGTACCGGACTAGCGGCGACCTACGAGCAGTACTTC.

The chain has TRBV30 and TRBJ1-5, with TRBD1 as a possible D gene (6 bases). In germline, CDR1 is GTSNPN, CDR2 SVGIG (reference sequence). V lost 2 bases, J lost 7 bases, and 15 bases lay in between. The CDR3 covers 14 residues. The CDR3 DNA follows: TGTGCCTGGAGTAGGGGGACTAAAATCCAGCCCCAGCATTTT. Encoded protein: CAWSRGTKIQPQHF.

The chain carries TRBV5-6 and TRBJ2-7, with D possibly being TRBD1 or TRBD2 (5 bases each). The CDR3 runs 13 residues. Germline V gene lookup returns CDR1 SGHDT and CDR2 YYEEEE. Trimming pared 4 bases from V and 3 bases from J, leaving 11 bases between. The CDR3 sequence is CASSRDPGYEQYF. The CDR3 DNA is TGTGCCAGCAGCCGGGACCCGGGCTACGAGCAGTACTTC.

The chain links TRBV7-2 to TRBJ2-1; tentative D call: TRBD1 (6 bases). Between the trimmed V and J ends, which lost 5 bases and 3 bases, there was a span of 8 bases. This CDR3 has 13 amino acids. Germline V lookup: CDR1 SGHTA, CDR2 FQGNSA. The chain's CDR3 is CASSIRGYNEQFF. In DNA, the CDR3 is TGTGCCAGCAGCATCAGGGGCTACAATGAGCAGTTCTTC.

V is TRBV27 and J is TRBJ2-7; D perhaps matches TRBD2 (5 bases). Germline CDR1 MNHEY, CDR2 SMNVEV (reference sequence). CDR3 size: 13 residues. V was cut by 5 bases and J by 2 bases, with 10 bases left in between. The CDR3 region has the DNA TGTGCCAGCAGTGCGGGTCTGACCTACGAGCAGTACTTC. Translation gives CASSAGLTYEQYF.

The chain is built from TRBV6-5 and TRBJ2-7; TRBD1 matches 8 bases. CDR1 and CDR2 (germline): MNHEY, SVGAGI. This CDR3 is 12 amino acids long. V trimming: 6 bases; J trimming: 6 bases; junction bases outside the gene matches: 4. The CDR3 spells CASSRTGFEQYF. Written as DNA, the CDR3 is TGTGCCAGCAGCCGGACAGGGTTCGAGCAGTACTTC.

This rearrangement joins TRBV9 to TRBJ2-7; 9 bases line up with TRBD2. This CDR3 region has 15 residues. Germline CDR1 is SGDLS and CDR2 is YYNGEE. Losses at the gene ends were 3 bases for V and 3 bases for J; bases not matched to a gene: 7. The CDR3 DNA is TGTGCCAGCAGCGCCTCTAGCGGGACAAGCTACGAGCAGTACTTC. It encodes CASSASSGTSYEQYF.

The CDR3 coding sequence is TGTGCCAGCTACGCAGGGGCGGCCTACGAGCAGTACTTC. It is translated as CASYAGAAYEQYF. V and J are TRBV5-5 and TRBJ2-7; a possible D gene is TRBD1 (6 bases). Germline lookup yields CDR1 SGHKS and CDR2 YYEKEE (reference sequence). The germline V and J ends were trimmed by 7 bases and 2 bases, with 13 bases remaining between them. The CDR3 loop spans 13 amino acids.

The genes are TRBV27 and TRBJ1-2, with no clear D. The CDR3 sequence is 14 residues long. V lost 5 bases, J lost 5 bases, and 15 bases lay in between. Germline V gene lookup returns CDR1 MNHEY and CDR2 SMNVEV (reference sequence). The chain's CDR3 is CASSPGGLSYGYTF. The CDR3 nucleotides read TGTGCCAGCAGTCCCGGTGGCCTTTCTTATGGCTACACCTTC.

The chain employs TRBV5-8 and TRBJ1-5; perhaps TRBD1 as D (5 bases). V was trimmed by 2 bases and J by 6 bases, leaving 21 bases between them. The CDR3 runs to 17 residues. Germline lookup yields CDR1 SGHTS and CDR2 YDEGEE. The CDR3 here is CASSLGGVGSSGQPQHF. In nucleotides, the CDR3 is TGTGCCAGCAGCTTAGGAGGGGTGGGCTCCTCCGGTCAGCCCCAGCATTTT. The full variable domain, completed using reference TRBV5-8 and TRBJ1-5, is EAGVTQSPTHLIKTRGQQATLRCSPISGHTSVYWYQQALGLGLQFLLWYDEGEERNRGNFPPRFSGRQFPNYSSELNVNALELEDSALYLCASSLGGVGSSGQPQHFGDGTRLSIL.

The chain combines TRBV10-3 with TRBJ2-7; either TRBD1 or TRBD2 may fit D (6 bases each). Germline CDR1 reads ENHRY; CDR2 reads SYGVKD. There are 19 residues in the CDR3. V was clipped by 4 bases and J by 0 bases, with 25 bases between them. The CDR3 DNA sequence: TGTGCCATCAGTGGGGGGGACAAACCGGGACTCACCGTCTCCTACGAGCAGTACTTC. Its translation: CAISGGDKPGLTVSYEQYF.

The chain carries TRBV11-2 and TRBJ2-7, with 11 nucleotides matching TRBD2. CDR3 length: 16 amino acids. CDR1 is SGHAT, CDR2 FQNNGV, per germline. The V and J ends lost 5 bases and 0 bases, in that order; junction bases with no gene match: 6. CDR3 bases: TGTGCCAGCAGCCCCGGGGGACTAGCGGCCTCCTACGAGCAGTACTTC. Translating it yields CASSPGGLAASYEQYF.

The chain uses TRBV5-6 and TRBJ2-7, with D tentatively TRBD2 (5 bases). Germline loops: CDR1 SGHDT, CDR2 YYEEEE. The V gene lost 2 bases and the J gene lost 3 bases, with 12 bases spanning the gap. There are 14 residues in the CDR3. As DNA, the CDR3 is TGTGCCAGCAGCTTCTCTGGTGGAGGCTACGAGCAGTACTTC. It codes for CASSFSGGGYEQYF.

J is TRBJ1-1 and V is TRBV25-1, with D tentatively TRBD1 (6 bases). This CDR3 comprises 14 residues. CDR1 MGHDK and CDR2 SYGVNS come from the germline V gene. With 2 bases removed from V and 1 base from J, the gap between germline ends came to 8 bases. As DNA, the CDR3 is TGTGCCAGCAGTGAACTGACAGGGAACACTGAAGCTTTCTTT. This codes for CASSELTGNTEAFF.

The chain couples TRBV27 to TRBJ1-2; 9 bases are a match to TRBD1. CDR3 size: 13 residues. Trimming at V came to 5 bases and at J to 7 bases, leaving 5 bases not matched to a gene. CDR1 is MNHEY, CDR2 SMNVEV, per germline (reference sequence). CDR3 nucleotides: TGTGCCAGCAGTGTAACAGGGGGCGGTGGCTACACCTTC. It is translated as CASSVTGGGGYTF.